This record concerns one T cell receptor (beta chain) sequence. The antigen is not known. Germline V gene lookup returns CDR1 MNHNS and CDR2 SASEGT. Trimming removed 5 bases from V and 6 bases from J, with 14 bases in between. The CDR3 spans 13 residues. This entry comes from a study of vaccination and CD4 T cells after COVID-19. Looking at the study overall: Under 10 convalescent patients had mild and one had severe PCR-confirmed SARS-CoV-2 disease. Sampling after COVID took place at a median of about 98 days (range 35 to 161) following diagnosis.

Cultured CD4+ T cells had their DNA profiled by the Oncomine TCR Beta short-read assay. TCRdb reanalysed the PCR reads using MiXCR and keeps one entry per CDR3 protein. Here the sample spans thousands of distinct CDR3 sequences, around two thirds being singletons. Treatment in this sample: roughly ten-day PBMC culture with coronavirus spike peptide pools or control peptides (ViraFEST assay). The source of this sequence is a human donor who had recovered from COVID-19. The sample consisted of CD4+ T cells from blood, cultured in vitro. The chain is built from TRBV6-1 and TRBJ2-7; the D gene is possibly TRBD1 (5 bases). The CDR3 nucleotides are TGTGCCAGCAGTCAAGGGCCAGGGTTCGAGCAGTACTTC. Translating gives CASSQGPGFEQYF.